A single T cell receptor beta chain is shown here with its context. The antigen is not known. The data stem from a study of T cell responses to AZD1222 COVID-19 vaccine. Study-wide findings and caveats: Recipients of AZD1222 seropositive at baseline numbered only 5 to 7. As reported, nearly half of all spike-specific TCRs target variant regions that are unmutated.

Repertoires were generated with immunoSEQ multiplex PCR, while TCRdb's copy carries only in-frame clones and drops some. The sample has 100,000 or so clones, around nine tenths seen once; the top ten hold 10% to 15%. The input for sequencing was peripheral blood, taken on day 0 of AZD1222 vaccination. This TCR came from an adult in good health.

The CDR3 nucleotides read TGTGCCAGCAGCGTAGGGGTCGAGGAGGAAGCTTTCTTT. It translates to CASSVGVEEEAFF. The genes are TRBV9 and TRBJ1-1; D not resolved. CDR1 and CDR2 from the germline V gene are SGDLS and YYNGEE. The length of the CDR3 is 13 residues. Deletions cut 0 bases from V and 8 bases from J, with 11 bases between.